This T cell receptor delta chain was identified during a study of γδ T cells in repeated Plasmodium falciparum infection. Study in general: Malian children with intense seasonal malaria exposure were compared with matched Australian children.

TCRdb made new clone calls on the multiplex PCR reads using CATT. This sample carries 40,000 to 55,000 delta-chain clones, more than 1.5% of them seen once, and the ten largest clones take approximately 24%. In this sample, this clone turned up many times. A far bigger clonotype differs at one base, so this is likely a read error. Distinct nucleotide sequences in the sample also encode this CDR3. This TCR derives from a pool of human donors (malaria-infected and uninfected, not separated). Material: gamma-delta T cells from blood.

CDR3 loop: CALGEHVLLGGADADKLIF. The CDR3 DNA sequence: TGTGCTCTTGGGGAACACGTCCTACTGGGGGGAGCGGATGCCGATAAACTCATCTTC. The V gene is TRDV1, but the J gene lacks a call; the DNA was not compared with TRDD3, the D call given in the table. The CDR3 has 19 residues. CDR1 and CDR2 from the germline V gene are TSWWSYY and QGS.